The 14 T cell receptor beta chains presented below share a single source sample, sequenced in a study of T cells expressing NK-cell markers. After re-calling the 5' RACE reads, TCRdb lists one entry per CDR3 protein, DNA absent. The sample has just under 150,000 distinct CDR3 sequences. Sample: blood T cells: a sorted CD56 or NKG2C T cell subset, CD4+ or CD8+ T cells, or bulk PBMC T cells (not recorded which). The receptors come from a man between 18 and 35 years old in good health.

The chain recombines TRBV20-1 with TRBJ2-2; TCRdb's D call, TRBD1, is unchecked because there is no DNA. The CDR3 is 16 amino acids. CDR1 DFQATT and CDR2 SNEGSKA come from the germline V gene (reference sequence). The chain's CDR3 is CSAPTGTGGMGGELFF.

V gene TRBV5-1 combines with J gene TRBJ1-1. CDR1 and CDR2 (germline): SGHRS, YFSETQ. The CDR3 runs to 14 residues. The CDR3 here is CASSVRQGDTEAFF. Supplemented by reference TRBV5-1 and TRBJ1-1, the full variable domain reads KAGVTQTPRYLIKTRGQQVTLSCSPISGHRSVSWYQQTPGQGLQFLFEYFSETQRNKGNFPGRFSGRQFSNSRSEMNVSTLELGDSALYLCASSVRQGDTEAFFGQGTRLTVV.

This chain joins TRBV2 and TRBJ2-7. This CDR3 is built from 13 residues. CDR1 SNHLY and CDR2 FYNNEI come from the germline V gene. CDR3 loop: CASLGISSYEQYF.

The V call is TRBV25-1, the J call TRBJ2-2; TCRdb's assignment of TRBD2 cannot be checked, as there is no DNA. This CDR3 has 15 residues. CDR1 and CDR2 (germline): MGHDK, SYGVNS. The CDR3 protein is CATTVAAGGTGELFF.

The chain uses TRBV7-9 and TRBJ1-1; TCRdb indicates TRBD1, and absent DNA this call remains unverified. There are 16 residues in the CDR3. The germline V gene encodes CDR1 SEHNR and CDR2 FQNEAQ (reference sequence). The CDR3 here is CASRAGGFGHGTEAFF.

This sequence joins TRBV25-1 and TRBJ1-1; the TCRdb call, TRBD1, lacks DNA for checking. CDR3 length equals 15 residues. CDR1 and CDR2 (germline): MGHDK, SYGVNS. CDR3 sequence reads: CASSGDRALWTEAFF.

The V gene is TRBV7-9, the J gene TRBJ2-3; TCRdb lists TRBD2, though no DNA is available to test this call. Germline V lookup: CDR1 SEHNR, CDR2 FQNEAQ (reference sequence). This CDR3 spans 15 amino acids. The CDR3 is CASTRGPPWADTQYF.

The rearrangement uses TRBV9 and TRBJ1-1; TCRdb designates TRBD1, a call that cannot be tested without DNA. Germline V CDR1 and CDR2: SGDLS, YYNGEE. The CDR3 consists of 14 residues. Here the CDR3 reads CASSVGREGSEAFF.

This chain links TRBV24-1 with TRBJ2-1; TCRdb returns TRBD1, unconfirmable since there is no DNA. The CDR3 has 15 amino acids. The germline V gene encodes CDR1 KGHDR and CDR2 SFDVKD. The CDR3 sequence is CATSHRDREYNEQFF.

The chain links TRBV27 to TRBJ1-2; with no DNA, the TCRdb D assignment of TRBD1 cannot be verified. Germline V CDR1 and CDR2: MNHEY, SMNVEV (reference sequence). The CDR3 extends over 16 amino acids. CDR3 protein: CASSFLPGDTNYGYTF.

V usage is TRBV7-2 and J usage is TRBJ2-1; the TCRdb call, TRBD2, lacks DNA for checking. The CDR3 contains 16 residues. CDR1 is SGHTA, CDR2 FQGNSA, per germline. CDR3 residues: CASSGPGLAGVVEQFF. Full variable domain (missing parts from reference TRBV7-2 and TRBJ2-1): GAGVSQSPSNKVTEKGKDVELRCDPISGHTALYWYRQSLGQGLEFLIYFQGNSAPDKSGLPSDRFSAERTGGSVSTLTIQRTQQEDSAVYLCASSGPGLAGVVEQFFGPGTRLTVL.

The chain has TRBV5-5 and TRBJ2-5; absent DNA, TCRdb's TRBD1 call cannot be checked. Germline values: CDR1 SGHKS, CDR2 YYEKEE (reference sequence). The CDR3 runs to 15 residues. The CDR3 loop reads CASSPQGGSQETQYF.

This chain uses TRBV18 with TRBJ2-7. Germline loops: CDR1 KGHSH, CDR2 LQKENI. This CDR3 is 14 amino acids long. Here the CDR3 reads CASSLPQFPLEQYF.

This sequence joins TRBV25-1 and TRBJ2-3; there is no DNA to check the TCRdb D call of TRBD1. The CDR3 sequence is 13 residues long. The germline V gene encodes CDR1 MGHDK and CDR2 SYGVNS. The CDR3 loop is CASWTGSTDTQYF.